A single sample is the source of the 2 T cell receptor beta chains below, sequenced in a study of T cells in Graves' hyperthyroidism and ophthalmopathy. Amplification targeted TCR beta CDR3 regions from RNA transcripts. HTBI primers drove first-round RT-PCR of the TCR CDR3. TCRdb fed the multiplex PCR reads into MiXCR, producing one record per CDR3 protein. This table holds about 500,000 distinct CDR3 sequences, about 16% found once. Sequencing input: blood. The receptor source for this set is a woman in her twenties or thirties with Graves' ophthalmopathy.

This clonotype was observed many times. The chain recombines TRBV28 with TRBJ2-1; tentative D call: TRBD1 (6 bases). The V gene lost 4 bases and the J gene lost 8 bases, with 24 bases spanning the gap. The germline gives CDR1 MDHEN, CDR2 SYDVKM. This CDR3 spans 17 amino acids. In DNA, the CDR3 is TGTGCCAGCAGTTCATGGACAGTTCAAACGGTCCGAGATGAGCAGTTCTTC. Protein sequence: CASSSWTVQTVRDEQFF.

There are many counts of this clonotype. The rearrangement joins TRBV29-1 to TRBJ2-1; D not resolved. Trimming cost V 5 bases and J 2 bases, with 16 bases left between them. From germline, CDR1 is SQVTM and CDR2 ANQGSEA. The CDR3 covers 15 residues. The CDR3, as DNA: TGCAGCGTTAGATGGCGGCCTCAGCCCTACAATGAGCAGTTCTTC. It encodes CSVRWRPQPYNEQFF.